Listed below are T cell receptor beta chains from one sample, sequenced in a study of blood T cell repertoires in COVID-19. Sequencing used immunoSEQ multiplex PCR; TCRdb keeps in-frame clones, though not all of them. Here the sample spans 95,000 to 110,000 clones, more than 70% being singletons. The specimen sequenced was peripheral blood. All receptors derive from a man aged 40-49 years with active or convalescent COVID-19. CDR3s include the opening cysteine and the closing phenylalanine or tryptophan. Each record gives: V gene, J gene, clone size, D gene, CDR3 protein, CDR3 DNA. The D gene is left open where the match is weak. Rows give clone size only sometimes, using once, few, many, or a class for an expanded clone.

>TRBV19|TRBJ2-1|-|TRBD2
CASSIGAGVHDEQFF
TGTGCCAGTAGTATTGGAGCGGGAGTTCATGATGAGCAGTTCTTC
>TRBV30|TRBJ1-3|-|TRBD1
CAWLGQVGNTIYF
TGTGCCTGGCTCGGACAGGTTGGAAACACCATATATTTT
>TRBV19|TRBJ1-3|-|TRBD1
CASSMGQAPGNTIYF
TGTGCCAGTAGTATGGGACAGGCCCCTGGAAACACCATATATTTT
>TRBV18|TRBJ1-1|-|-
CASSPSASNTEAFF
TGTGCCAGCTCACCAAGCGCTTCCAACACTGAAGCTTTCTTT
>TRBV18|TRBJ2-7|-|TRBD1
CASSRERQGISGEQYF
TGTGCCAGCTCACGAGAGAGACAGGGAATAAGTGGCGAGCAGTACTTC
>TRBV5-5|TRBJ1-1|-|-
CASSHSLTQANTEAFF
TGTGCCAGCAGCCACAGCCTCACACAGGCGAACACTGAAGCTTTCTTT
>TRBV14|TRBJ1-1|-|-
CASSVGVGTEAFF
TGTGCCAGCAGCGTCGGGGTTGGCACTGAAGCTTTCTTT
>TRBV19|TRBJ1-5|-|TRBD1
CASSTTGGSNQPQHF
TGTGCCAGTAGTACGACAGGGGGTAGCAATCAGCCCCAGCATTTT
>TRBV11-2|TRBJ2-2|once|-
CASGPQGVTGELFF
TGTGCCAGCGGACCACAGGGCGTCACCGGGGAGCTGTTTTTT
>TRBV24-1|TRBJ2-5|-|TRBD2
CAIGLPREGQETQYF
TGTGCCATAGGCCTACCGCGGGAGGGGCAAGAGACCCAGTACTTC
>TRBV19|TRBJ2-4|once|-
CASSMGGRDIQYF
TGTGCCAGTAGTATGGGGGGTAGGGACATTCAGTACTTC
>TRBV7-9|TRBJ1-2|-|-
CASSLGSFNYGYTF
TGTGCCAGCAGCTTAGGTTCTTTCAACTATGGCTACACCTTC
>TRBV6-5|TRBJ2-1|-|-
CASKDGAYNEQFF
TGTGCCAGCAAAGACGGGGCCTACAATGAGCAGTTCTTC
>TRBV5-1|TRBJ2-3|-|-
CASSMMAGRDTQYF
TGCGCCAGCAGCATGATGGCAGGGAGGGATACGCAGTATTTT
>TRBV27|TRBJ2-7|-|TRBD1
CASSLRPGQGLNEQYF
TGTGCCAGCAGTCTCCGCCCCGGACAGGGACTCAACGAGCAGTACTTC
>TRBV18|TRBJ1-4|-|-
CASSSRGWEKLFF
TGTGCCAGCTCATCCAGGGGTTGGGAAAAACTGTTTTTT
>TRBV29-1|TRBJ2-2|-|-
CSVARDSPGELFF
TGCAGCGTTGCTCGGGACTCACCCGGGGAGCTGTTTTTT
>TRBV9|TRBJ2-1|once|TRBD2
CASSVEVGTSGGSEQFF
TGTGCCAGCAGCGTAGAAGTAGGGACTAGCGGGGGGTCGGAGCAGTTCTTC
>TRBV11-2|TRBJ2-7|few|-
CASSLGYYVNEQYF
TGTGCCAGCAGCTTAGGTTACTATGTTAACGAGCAGTACTTC
>TRBV24-1|TRBJ2-5|-|-
CATSLGGKETQYF
TGTGCCACCTCTCTCGGGGGAAAAGAGACCCAGTACTTC
>TRBV19|TRBJ2-4|-|TRBD1
CASTGTGGAKNIQYF
TGTGCCAGTACGGGGACAGGGGGAGCCAAAAACATTCAGTACTTC
>TRBV28|TRBJ1-1|-|-
CASRTDMNTEAFF
TGTGCCAGCCGGACAGACATGAACACTGAAGCTTTCTTT
>TRBV27|TRBJ2-7|-|TRBD2
CASSLWVGRGRYF
TGTGCCAGCAGTTTATGGGTGGGGAGGGGTCGCTACTTC
>TRBV6-6|TRBJ1-1|-|-
CASSSSNAYEAFF
TGTGCCAGCAGTTCTTCAAACGCGTATGAAGCTTTCTTT
>TRBV6-5|TRBJ2-5|-|-
CASSYRGSSEGTQYF
TGTGCCAGCAGTTACCGGGGATCTAGTGAAGGGACCCAGTACTTC
>TRBV28|TRBJ2-1|-|-
CASSSTSKLLSGYNEQFF
TGTGCCAGCAGTTCCACGTCTAAGCTCCTATCTGGCTACAATGAGCAGTTCTTC
>TRBV28|TRBJ1-1|-|TRBD1
CSVQGPQGAFF
TGTTCAGTACAGGGGCCTCAGGGGGCTTTCTTT
>TRBV11-2|TRBJ1-2|many|-
CASSLSGERSGYTF
TGTGCCAGCAGCTTATCAGGGGAACGGAGTGGCTACACCTTC
>TRBV5-1|TRBJ1-3|-|TRBD1
CASSRDRGNSGNTIYF
TGCGCCAGCAGCAGGGACAGGGGAAACTCTGGAAACACCATATATTTT
>TRBV10-3|TRBJ1-2|once|TRBD1
CAITPGTASYGYTF
TGTGCCATCACCCCCGGGACAGCGTCATATGGCTACACCTTC
>TRBV6-2/TRBV6-3|TRBJ2-7|-|TRBD1
CASSYRPDRGAYEQYF
TGTGCCAGCAGTTACAGGCCGGACAGGGGCGCCTACGAGCAGTACTTC
>TRBV19|TRBJ2-5|-|TRBD1
CASSDRGRQETQYF
TGTGCCAGTAGTGACAGGGGGCGTCAAGAGACCCAGTACTTC
>TRBV11-2|TRBJ2-7|-|TRBD2
CASSPTAGTSSYEQYF
TGTGCCAGCAGCCCTACCGCCGGGACTAGCTCCTACGAGCAGTACTTC
>TRBV9|TRBJ2-2|-|-
CASSVDWANTGELFF
TGTGCCAGCAGCGTAGACTGGGCAAACACCGGGGAGCTGTTTTTT
>TRBV24-1|TRBJ2-3|once|-
CATIREYGTDTQYF
TGTGCCACCATCCGGGAATACGGCACAGATACGCAGTATTTT
>TRBV6-5|TRBJ2-5|once|TRBD1
CASSYLAGGSETQYF
TGTGCCAGCAGTTACTTGGCAGGGGGCTCAGAGACCCAGTACTTC
>TRBV5-1|TRBJ1-1|-|TRBD1
CASSLQGALNEAFF
TGCGCCAGCAGCTTACAGGGGGCCCTAAATGAAGCTTTCTTT
>TRBV7-7|TRBJ2-5|-|TRBD1
CASSLTGAGGETQYF
TGTGCCAGCAGCTTGACAGGGGCTGGGGGAGAGACCCAGTACTTC
>TRBV28|TRBJ2-1|-|TRBD2
CASIPPSGRPYNEQFF
TGTGCCAGCATCCCCCCTAGCGGGAGGCCCTACAATGAGCAGTTCTTC
>TRBV30|TRBJ1-6|-|TRBD1
CACRGQGNSPLHF
TGTGCCTGTCGGGGACAGGGCAATTCACCCCTCCACTTT
>TRBV4-3|TRBJ1-4|few|-
CASSQDKGRNEKLFF
TGCGCCAGCAGCCAAGACAAGGGGCGGAATGAAAAACTGTTTTTT
>TRBV3-1/TRBV3-2|TRBJ2-2|-|-
CASSQGSLATGELFF
TGTGCCAGCAGCCAAGGCTCGCTAGCCACCGGGGAGCTGTTTTTT